This record covers a single T cell receptor beta chain. Germline lookup yields CDR1 MNHEY and CDR2 SMNVEV (reference sequence). Trimming left V 5 bases short and J 5 bases short, with 18 bases between. The length of the CDR3 is 15 residues. This sample was included in a study of control samples from healthy donors and cancer patients. Profiled with immunoSEQ multiplex PCR; TCRdb holds only in-frame clones, not every one. The table records approximately 140,000 clones, around 90% of them present only once. The chain joins TRBV27 to TRBJ1-2; D uncertain. This clonotype was obtained from a man aged 25 to 40 in good health. The sequencing input was blood. The CDR3, as DNA: TGTGCCAGCAGTCCCGGACGGTACGGGATATATGGCTACACCTTC. Its translation: CASSPGRYGIYGYTF.